This TCR beta chain was observed in a study of blood T cell repertoires in COVID-19 (dated by TCRdb to about 2020). In terms of the full investigation: Samples from collaborators originated in the United States, Italy and Spain and spanned both the acute and convalescent phases of COVID-19. The material from the prospective study consisted of cDNA or gDNA derived from T cells, B-cell-depleted T cells, or PBMCs. Subjects who had been exposed to COVID-19, were actively infected with it, or had recovered from it provided the deeply sampled blood TCRbeta repertoires that made up the dataset. A freely available public database, intended as a resource for researchers studying the immune response to SARS-CoV-2, is where the repertoires were released. Sample metadata almost always included a de-identified subject ID, COVID-19 status, age in years and sex. Samples were obtained from the ongoing ImmuneRACE study (first 160 participants) and from about 1,300 subjects provided by 6 global collaborators. Where available, HLA class I and class II types were obtained from metadata supplied by the sample provider rather than from assay-based typing. What the study reported, not specific to this receptor: Clinical and demographic metadata were provided uncurated, with the amount varying by source and participant.

As to this clone: Its target antigen remains unknown. Base-call qualities are not available, and no considerably larger clone is one nucleotide away.

For this chain, trimming is 8 bases at the V end and 4 bases at the J end, and the number of junction bases without a gene match is 4. The CDR3 goes from the cysteine to the phenylalanine over 14 residues. The CDR3 DNA has 42 bases and is translated from base 1. Looking up the germline V gene yields CDR1 SQVTM and CDR2 ANQGSEA. Collaborating institutions collected whole blood in K2EDTA tubes following their own protocols. For TCRbeta analysis, collaborator samples were shipped as frozen whole blood, as isolated PBMCs, or as DNA extracted from either sample type. TCRbeta CDR3 regions were amplified from genomic DNA using the immunoSEQ Assay, a bias-controlled multiplex PCR. In the original analysis: The number of nucleated cells in each sample was estimated by amplification of reference gene primers within the assay. To quantify the absolute abundance of each unique TCRbeta CDR3 rearrangement, sequence reads were collapsed and filtered. For each sample, productive Simpson clonality was calculated as the square root of Simpson's diversity index across productive rearrangements. TCRdb retrieved this table from immuneACCESS and kept in-frame rearrangements only. Not all clones are present; in checked studies, unresolved V genes account for under half, and no reason is known for the remainder. That table supplies the V and J calls and clone size; D and trimming were determined from the DNA. In all, the sample holds 70,000 or so clones, and 80% to 90% of those were seen once. The ten largest clonotypes hold 0.55% to 0.75% of the sample.

The chain is assembled from TRBV29-1 and TRBJ2-1, and TRBD2 aligns with 14 junction nucleotides. This receptor was obtained from a man in his 60s with acute or convalescent COVID-19. The source material was peripheral blood. In nucleotides, the sequence is TGCAGCCTTGGGACTAGCGGGAGTTACAATGAGCAGTTCTTC. Translated, it reads CSLGTSGSYNEQFF.